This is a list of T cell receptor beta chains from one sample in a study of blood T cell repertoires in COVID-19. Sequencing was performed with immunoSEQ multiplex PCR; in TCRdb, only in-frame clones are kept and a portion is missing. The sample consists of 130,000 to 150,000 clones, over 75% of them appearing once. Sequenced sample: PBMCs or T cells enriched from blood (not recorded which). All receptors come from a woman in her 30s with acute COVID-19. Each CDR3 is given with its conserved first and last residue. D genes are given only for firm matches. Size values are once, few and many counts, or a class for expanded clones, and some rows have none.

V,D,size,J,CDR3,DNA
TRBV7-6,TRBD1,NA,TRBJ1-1,CASSSRTGIMNTEAFF,TGTGCCAGCAGCTCTCGGACAGGGATAATGAACACTGAAGCTTTCTTT
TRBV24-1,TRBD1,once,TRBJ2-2,CATNRDRGGTGELFF,TGTGCCACAAACCGGGACAGGGGGGGCACCGGGGAGCTGTTTTTT
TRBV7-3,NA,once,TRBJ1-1,CASSLSGQGNTEAFF,TGTGCCAGCAGCTTAAGCGGTCAGGGGAACACTGAAGCTTTCTTT
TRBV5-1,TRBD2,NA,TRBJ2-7,CASSLEGGRIHEQYF,TGCGCCAGCAGCTTGGAGGGCGGGAGAATCCACGAGCAGTACTTC
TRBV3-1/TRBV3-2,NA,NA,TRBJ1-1,CASSQGRSTEAFF,TGTGCCAGCAGCCAGGGGAGGTCCACTGAAGCTTTCTTT
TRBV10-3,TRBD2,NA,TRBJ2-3,CAISYTSGSTDTQYF,TGTGCCATCAGTTATACTAGCGGGTCCACAGATACGCAGTATTTT
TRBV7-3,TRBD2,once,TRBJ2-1,CASSQVAGVTRNEQFF,TGTGCCAGCAGCCAAGTAGCGGGAGTGACGAGAAATGAGCAGTTCTTC
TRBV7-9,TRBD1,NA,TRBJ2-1,CASSLTTGGHEQFF,TGTGCCAGCAGCTTGACGACAGGGGGGCATGAGCAGTTCTTC
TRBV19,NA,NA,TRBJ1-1,CASSPSGVFRNTEAFF,TGTGCCAGTAGTCCAAGCGGGGTTTTTCGGAACACTGAAGCTTTCTTT
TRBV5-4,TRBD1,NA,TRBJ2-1,CASSLGRTGVNEQFF,TGTGCCAGCAGCTTGGGCAGGACAGGGGTAAATGAGCAGTTCTTC
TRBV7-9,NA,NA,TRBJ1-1,CASSLEGRAEGAFF,TGTGCCAGCAGCTTAGAGGGGCGCGCCGAAGGAGCTTTCTTT
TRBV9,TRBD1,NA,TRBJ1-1,CASSTGQYTEAFF,TGTGCCAGCAGCACGGGACAGTACACTGAAGCTTTCTTT
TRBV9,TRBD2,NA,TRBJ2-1,CASRTSGDPYNEQFF,TGTGCCAGCCGGACTAGCGGAGACCCTTACAATGAGCAGTTCTTC
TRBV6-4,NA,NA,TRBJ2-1,CASSARAGEGYNEQFF,TGTGCCAGCAGTGCAAGGGCAGGGGAAGGCTACAATGAGCAGTTCTTC
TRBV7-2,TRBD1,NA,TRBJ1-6,CASTTMTGANSPLHF,TGTGCCAGCACCACGATGACAGGGGCCAATTCACCCCTCCACTTT
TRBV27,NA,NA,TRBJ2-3,CASSWDLESTDTQYF,TGTGCCAGCAGTTGGGACTTGGAGTCGACAGATACGCAGTATTTT
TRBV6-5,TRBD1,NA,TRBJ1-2,CASSSRDRPPYGYTF,TGTGCCAGCAGTTCGAGGGACAGGCCGCCCTATGGCTACACCTTC
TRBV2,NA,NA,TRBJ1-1,CASSEVGEAFF,TGTGCCAGCAGTGAAGTCGGTGAAGCTTTCTTT
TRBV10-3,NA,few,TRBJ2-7,CAISVNLAYEQYF,TGTGCCATCAGTGTTAACTTAGCCTACGAGCAGTACTTC
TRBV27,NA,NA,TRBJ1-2,CASSLLSRGYGYTF,TGTGCCAGCAGTTTATTAAGCCGGGGCTATGGCTACACCTTC
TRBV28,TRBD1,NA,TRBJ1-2,CASTVKRQGINYGYTF,TGTGCCAGCACCGTAAAACGACAGGGGATCAACTATGGCTACACCTTC
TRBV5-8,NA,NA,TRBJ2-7,CASSFGPVGLSAPSYEQYF,TGTGCCAGCAGCTTCGGACCGGTCGGACTCTCTGCCCCGTCCTACGAGCAGTACTTC
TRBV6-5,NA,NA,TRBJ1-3,CASGGSGNTIYF,TGTGCCAGCGGCGGGTCCGGAAACACCATATATTTT
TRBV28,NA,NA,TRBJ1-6,CASSLTDRDYNSPLHF,TGTGCCAGCAGTTTAACCGACAGAGATTATAATTCACCCCTCCACTTT
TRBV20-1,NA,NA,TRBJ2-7,CSQQGAYEQYF,TGCAGCCAACAGGGTGCCTACGAGCAGTACTTC
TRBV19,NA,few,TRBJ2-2,CASSVYNTGELFF,TGTGCCAGTAGTGTCTATAACACCGGGGAGCTGTTTTTT
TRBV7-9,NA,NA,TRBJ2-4,CASSLEGLAKNIQYF,TGTGCCAGCAGCTTAGAGGGGCTAGCCAAAAACATTCAGTACTTC